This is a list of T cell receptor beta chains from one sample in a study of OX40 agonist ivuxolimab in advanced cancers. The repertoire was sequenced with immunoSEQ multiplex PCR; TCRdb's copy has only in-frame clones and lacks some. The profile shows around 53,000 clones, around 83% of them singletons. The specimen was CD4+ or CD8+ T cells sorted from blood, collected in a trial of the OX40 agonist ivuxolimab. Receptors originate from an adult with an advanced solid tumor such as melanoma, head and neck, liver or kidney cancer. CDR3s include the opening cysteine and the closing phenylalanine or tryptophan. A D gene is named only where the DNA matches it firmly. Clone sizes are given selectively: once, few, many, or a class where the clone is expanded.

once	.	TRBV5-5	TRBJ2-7	TGTGCCAGCGGGCGGCAGATGACACCAGAGCAGTACTTC	CASGRQMTPEQYF
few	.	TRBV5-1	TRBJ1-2	TGCGCCAGCAGGGACACCTTGGACTATGGCTACACCTTC	CASRDTLDYGYTF
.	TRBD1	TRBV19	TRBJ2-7	TGTGCCAGTAGTATCGACAGGGAGAGGTACGAGCAGTACTTC	CASSIDRERYEQYF
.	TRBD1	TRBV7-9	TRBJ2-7	TGTGCCAGCCTAGGGACAGATTCCTACGAGCAGTACTTC	CASLGTDSYEQYF
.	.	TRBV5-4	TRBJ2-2	TGTGCCAGCAGCTTGGGTTTTCAGGGACGGATCGGGGAGCTGTTTTTT	CASSLGFQGRIGELFF
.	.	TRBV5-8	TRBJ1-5	TGTGCCAGCAGCTTAGGGGGTCGAAGCAATCAGCCCCAGCATTTT	CASSLGGRSNQPQHF
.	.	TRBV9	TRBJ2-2	TGTGCCAGCAGCGTAGTAGTAGACGGGGAGCTGTTTTTT	CASSVVVDGELFF
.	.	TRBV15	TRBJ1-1	TGTGCCACCAGCAGAGATCCCCTTATGAACACTGAAGCTTTCTTT	CATSRDPLMNTEAFF
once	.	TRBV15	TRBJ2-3	TGTGCCACCAGCCCCAGCAGCACAGATACGCAGTATTTT	CATSPSSTDTQYF
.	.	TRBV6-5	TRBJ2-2	TGTGCCAGCGGATTTAGGTCACGCACCGGGGAGCTGTTTTTT	CASGFRSRTGELFF
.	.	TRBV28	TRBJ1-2	TGTGCCAGCTCGAGAAATCAAGCTGGCTACACCTTC	CASSRNQAGYTF
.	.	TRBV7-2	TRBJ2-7	TGTGCCAGCAGCTTAGACGACAGGTCCTCCTACGAGCAGTACTTC	CASSLDDRSSYEQYF
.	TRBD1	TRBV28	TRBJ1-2	TGTGCCAGCAGTTTGGGACAGGGAGCCCGAGGCTACACCTTC	CASSLGQGARGYTF
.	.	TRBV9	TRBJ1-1	TGTGCCAGCAGCGGGTTCAGGGGGAACACTGAAGCTTTCTTT	CASSGFRGNTEAFF
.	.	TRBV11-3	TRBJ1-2	TGTGCCAGCAGCTTAGTGGGGAAGAGTGGCTACACCTTC	CASSLVGKSGYTF
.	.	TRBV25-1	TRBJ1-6	TGTGCCAGCAGTGAATTGGGGGAAGGTTTCTATAATTCACCCCTCCACTTT	CASSELGEGFYNSPLHF
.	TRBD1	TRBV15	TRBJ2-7	TGTGCCACCAGCAGGGGGGACAGTTACGCCTACGAGCAGTACTTC	CATSRGDSYAYEQYF
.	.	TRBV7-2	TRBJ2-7	TGTGCCAGCAGCCCACAGAACTACGAGCAGTGCTTC	CASSPQNYEQCF
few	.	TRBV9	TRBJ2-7	TGTGCCAGCGGTTCAGGAGCGGATCAAATCCTACGAGCGCAGTACTTC	CASGSGADQILRAQYF
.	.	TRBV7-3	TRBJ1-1	TGTGCCAGCAGCCGCAGGGCTGACACTGAAGCTTTCTTT	CASSRRADTEAFF
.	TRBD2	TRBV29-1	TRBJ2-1	TGCAGCGTTGCCCCTAGCGGGTGGGGGGCTGCAAATGAGCAGTTCTTC	CSVAPSGWGAANEQFF
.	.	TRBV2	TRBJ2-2	TGTGCCAGCAGTGGCTGGGTAGTCACCGGGGAGCTGTTTTTT	CASSGWVVTGELFF
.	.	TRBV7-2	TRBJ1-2	TGTGCCAGCAGCTTAGATTCGGGGAGTTACTATGGCTACACCTTC	CASSLDSGSYYGYTF
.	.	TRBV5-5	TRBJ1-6	TGTGCCAGCAGCTTGTGGAGGGAGGGTTCACCCCTCCACTTT	CASSLWREGSPLHF
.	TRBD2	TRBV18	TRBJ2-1	TGTGCCAGCTCACCTTACCGGGATCTAGCGGCAAAGAATGAGCAGTTCTTC	CASSPYRDLAAKNEQFF
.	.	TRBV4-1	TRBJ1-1	TGCGCCAGCAGCCAAGAGGTTCTAGGGGTCACCACTGAAGCTTTCTTT	CASSQEVLGVTTEAFF
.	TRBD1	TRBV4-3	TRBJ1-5	TGCGCCAGCAGCCTCCAGACAGGGGGCAATCAGCCCCAGCATTTT	CASSLQTGGNQPQHF
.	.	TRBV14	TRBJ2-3	TGTGCCAGCAGCCAACGGTACGACCTACTCTTTGATACGCAGTATTTT	CASSQRYDLLFDTQYF
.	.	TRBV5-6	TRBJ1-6	TGTGCCAGCAGCTCCCTCCGGGGGGTTGATTCACCCCTCCACTTT	CASSSLRGVDSPLHF
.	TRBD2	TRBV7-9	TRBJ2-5	TGTGCCAGCAGCTTGTTGGGGACTAGCGGGGGAGAAGAGACCCAGTACTTC	CASSLLGTSGGEETQYF
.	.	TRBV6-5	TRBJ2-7	TGTGCCAGCAGTGGGGAGTACTTC	CASSGEYF
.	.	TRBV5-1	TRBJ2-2	TGCGCCAGCAGCTTAGGGAACACCGGGGAGCTGTTTTTT	CASSLGNTGELFF
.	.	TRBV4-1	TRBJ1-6	TGCGCCAGCAGCCAATGGACTTTTAATTCACCCCTCCACTTT	CASSQWTFNSPLHF
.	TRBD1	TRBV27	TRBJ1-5	TGTGCAGAAGGAGGGGGCTCGGGCAATCAGCCCCAGCATTTT	CAEGGGSGNQPQHF
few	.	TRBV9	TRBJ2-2	TGTGCCAGCAGCTCCCTCGGACAGCTGAACACCGGGGAGCTGTTTTTT	CASSSLGQLNTGELFF
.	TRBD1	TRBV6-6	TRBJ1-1	TGTGCCAGCAGCCTCGGGGACAGGGGATATTCGGGGGAAGCTTTCTTT	CASSLGDRGYSGEAFF
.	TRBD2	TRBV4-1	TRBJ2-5	TGCGCCAGCAGCCAAGGGACTAGCGTCCAAGAGACCCAGTACTTC	CASSQGTSVQETQYF
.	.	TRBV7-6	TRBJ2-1	TGTGCCAGCAGCTTAGCCGGGCTGGGAGTCATCTACAATGAGCAGTTCTTC	CASSLAGLGVIYNEQFF
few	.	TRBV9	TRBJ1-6	TGTGCCAGCAGCGGTACACCGGGGGCCAATTCACCCCTCCACTTT	CASSGTPGANSPLHF
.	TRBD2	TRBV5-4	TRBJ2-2	TGTGCCAGCAGCCCTGGGGGGACTAGCGGAAACACCGGGGAGCTGTTTTTT	CASSPGGTSGNTGELFF
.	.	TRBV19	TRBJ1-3	TGTGCCAGTAGTATTCGTTCTGGAAACACCATATATTTT	CASSIRSGNTIYF
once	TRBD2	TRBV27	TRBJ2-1	TGTGCCAGCGGGACTAGCGGGAGGCTCCTCGTTCCGTTCAATGAGCAGTTCTTC	CASGTSGRLLVPFNEQFF
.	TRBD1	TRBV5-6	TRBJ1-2	TGTGCCAGCAGAGAGACAGGGCTGACTTATGGCTACACCTTC	CASRETGLTYGYTF
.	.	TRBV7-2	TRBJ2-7	TGTGCCAGCAGTTACTCCTTTCAGGGGAGTCCCTACGAGCAGTACTTC	CASSYSFQGSPYEQYF
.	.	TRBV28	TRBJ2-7	TGTGCCAGCAGTCGGGCTACAGGTCCCGAGCAGTACTTC	CASSRATGPEQYF
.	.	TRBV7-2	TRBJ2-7	TGTGCCAGCAGCTTAAGGGGAGGTGAGAGCTCCTACGAGCAGTACTTC	CASSLRGGESSYEQYF
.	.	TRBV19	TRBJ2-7	TGTGCCAGTAGTCCATATCAATTGCAGGGAATCGACGAGCAGTACTTC	CASSPYQLQGIDEQYF
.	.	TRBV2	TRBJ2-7	TGTGCCAGCAGTGAACGGTTTTTAAGCTACGAGCAGTACTTC	CASSERFLSYEQYF
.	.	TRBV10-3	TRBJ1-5	TGTGTCGTAAGCGGGAACAATCAGCCCCAGCATTTT	CVVSGNNQPQHF
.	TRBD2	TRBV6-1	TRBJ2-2	TGTGCCAGCAGGGTAGCGGGAGGGAACACCGGGGAGCTGTTTTTT	CASRVAGGNTGELFF
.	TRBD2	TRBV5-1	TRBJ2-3	TGCGCCAGCAGCTTGTCAGCGGGAGGTCCAGATACGCAGTATTTT	CASSLSAGGPDTQYF
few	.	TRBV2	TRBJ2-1	TGTGCCAGCAGTTCCTTCGGTTACAATGAGCAGTTCTTC	CASSSFGYNEQFF
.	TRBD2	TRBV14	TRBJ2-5	TGTGCCAGCAGCCTCGGGACTAGCGGGGGTATAGGAGAGACCCAGTACTTC	CASSLGTSGGIGETQYF
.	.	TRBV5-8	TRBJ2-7	TGTGCCAGCAGCTTGGAAAACGCTTACTACGAGCAGTACTTC	CASSLENAYYEQYF
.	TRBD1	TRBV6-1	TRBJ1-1	TGTGCCAGCAATTCAGGGGGCTGGAGCACTGAAGCTTTCTTT	CASNSGGWSTEAFF